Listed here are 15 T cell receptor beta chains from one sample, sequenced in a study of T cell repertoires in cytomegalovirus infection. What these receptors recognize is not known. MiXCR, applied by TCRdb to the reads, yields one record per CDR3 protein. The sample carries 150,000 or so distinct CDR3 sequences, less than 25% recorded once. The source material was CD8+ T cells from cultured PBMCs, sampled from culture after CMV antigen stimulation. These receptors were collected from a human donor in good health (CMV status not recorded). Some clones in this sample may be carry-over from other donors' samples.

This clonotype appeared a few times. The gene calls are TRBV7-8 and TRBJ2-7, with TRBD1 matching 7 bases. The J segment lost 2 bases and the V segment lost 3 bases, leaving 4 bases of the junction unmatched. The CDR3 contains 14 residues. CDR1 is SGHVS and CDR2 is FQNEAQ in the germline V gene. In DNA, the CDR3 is TGTGCCAGCAGCTTGACAGGGCGCACCTACGAGCAGTACTTC. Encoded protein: CASSLTGRTYEQYF. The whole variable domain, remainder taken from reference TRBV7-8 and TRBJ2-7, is GAGVSQSPRYKVAKRGQDVALRCDPISGHVSLFWYQQALGQGPEFLTYFQNEAQLDKSGLPSDRFFAERPEGSVSTLKIQRTQQEDSAVYLCASSLTGRTYEQYFGPGTRLTVT.

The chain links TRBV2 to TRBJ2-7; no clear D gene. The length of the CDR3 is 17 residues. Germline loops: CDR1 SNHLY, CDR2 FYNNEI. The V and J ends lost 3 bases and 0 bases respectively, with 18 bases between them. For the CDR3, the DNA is TGTGCCAGCAGTGATGGTGGCAAATCACCTTTCTCCTACGAGCAGTACTTC. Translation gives CASSDGGKSPFSYEQYF.

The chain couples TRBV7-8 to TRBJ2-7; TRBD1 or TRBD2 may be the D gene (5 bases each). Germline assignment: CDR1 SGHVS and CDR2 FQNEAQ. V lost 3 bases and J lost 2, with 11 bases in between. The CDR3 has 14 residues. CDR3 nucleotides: TGTGCCAGCAGCTTGCAGGGACGTGCCTACGAGCAGTACTTC. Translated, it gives CASSLQGRAYEQYF.

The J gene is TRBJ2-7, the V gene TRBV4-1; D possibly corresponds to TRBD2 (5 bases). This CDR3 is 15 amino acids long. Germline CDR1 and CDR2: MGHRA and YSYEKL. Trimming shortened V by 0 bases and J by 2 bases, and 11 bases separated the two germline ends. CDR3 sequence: CASSQESRGTYEQYF. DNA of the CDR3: TGCGCCAGCAGCCAAGAAAGTAGAGGGACCTACGAGCAGTACTTC.

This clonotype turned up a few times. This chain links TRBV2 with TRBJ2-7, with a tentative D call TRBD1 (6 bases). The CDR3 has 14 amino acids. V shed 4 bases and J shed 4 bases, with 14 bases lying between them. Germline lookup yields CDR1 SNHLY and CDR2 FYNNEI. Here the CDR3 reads CASSGGQGIYEQYF. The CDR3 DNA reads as TGTGCCAGCAGTGGAGGGCAGGGGATTTACGAGCAGTACTTC.

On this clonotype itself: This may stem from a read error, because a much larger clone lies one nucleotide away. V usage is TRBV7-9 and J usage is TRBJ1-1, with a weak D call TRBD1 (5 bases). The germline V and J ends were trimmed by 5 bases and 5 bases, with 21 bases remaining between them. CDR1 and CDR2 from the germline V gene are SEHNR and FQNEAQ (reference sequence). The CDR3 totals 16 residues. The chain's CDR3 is CASSHPPQGGRTEAFF. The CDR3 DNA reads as TGTGCCAGCAGCCACCCACCTCAGGGCGGCAGAACTGAAGCTTTCTTT.

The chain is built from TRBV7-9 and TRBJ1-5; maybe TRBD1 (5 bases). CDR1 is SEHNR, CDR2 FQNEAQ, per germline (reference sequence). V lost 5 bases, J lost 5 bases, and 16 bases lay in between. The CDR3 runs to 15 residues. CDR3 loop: CASSQDTTGDQPQHF. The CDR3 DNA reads TGTGCCAGCAGCCAGGACACTACTGGGGATCAGCCCCAGCATTTT.

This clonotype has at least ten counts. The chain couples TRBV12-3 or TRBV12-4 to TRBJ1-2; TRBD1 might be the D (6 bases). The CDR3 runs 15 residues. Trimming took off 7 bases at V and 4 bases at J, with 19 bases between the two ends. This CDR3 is CASTWGAWGAYGYTF. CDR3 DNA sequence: TGTGCCAGCACTTGGGGGGCGTGGGGGGCCTATGGCTACACCTTC.

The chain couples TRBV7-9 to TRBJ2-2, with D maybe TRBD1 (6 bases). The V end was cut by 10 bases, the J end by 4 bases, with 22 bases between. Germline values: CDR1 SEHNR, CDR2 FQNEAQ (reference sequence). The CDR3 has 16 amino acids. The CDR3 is CAIIDRSELGTGELFF. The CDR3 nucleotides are TGTGCCATCATAGACAGGTCGGAACTCGGCACCGGGGAGCTGTTTTTT.

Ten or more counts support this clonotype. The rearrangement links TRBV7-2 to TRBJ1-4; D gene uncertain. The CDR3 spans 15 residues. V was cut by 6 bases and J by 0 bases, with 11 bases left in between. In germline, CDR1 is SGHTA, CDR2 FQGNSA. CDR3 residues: CASRLQGPTNEKLFF. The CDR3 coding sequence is TGTGCCAGCAGGCTCCAAGGACCAACTAATGAAAAACTGTTTTTT.

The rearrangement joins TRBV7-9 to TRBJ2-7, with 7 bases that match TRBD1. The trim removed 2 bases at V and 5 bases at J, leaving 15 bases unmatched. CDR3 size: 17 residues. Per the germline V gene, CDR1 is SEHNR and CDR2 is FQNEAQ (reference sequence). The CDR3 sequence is CASSLPIQGIPGNEQYF. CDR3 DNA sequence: TGTGCCAGCAGCTTACCCATACAGGGGATCCCGGGGAACGAGCAGTACTTC.

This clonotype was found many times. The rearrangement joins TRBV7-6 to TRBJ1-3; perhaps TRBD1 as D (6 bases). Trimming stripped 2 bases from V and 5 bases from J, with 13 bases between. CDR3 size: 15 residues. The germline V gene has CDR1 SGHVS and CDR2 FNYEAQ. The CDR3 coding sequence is TGTGCCAGCAGCTTACGGGGGGCGGAGAGAAACACCATATATTTT. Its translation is CASSLRGAERNTIYF.

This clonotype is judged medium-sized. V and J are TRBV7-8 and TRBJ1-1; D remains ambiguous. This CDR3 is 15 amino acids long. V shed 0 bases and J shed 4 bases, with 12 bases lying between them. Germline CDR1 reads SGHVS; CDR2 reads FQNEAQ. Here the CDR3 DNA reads TGTGCCAGCAGCTTAGCATGGGAGGTTCTCACTGAAGCTTTCTTT. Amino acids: CASSLAWEVLTEAFF.

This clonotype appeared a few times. Here the CDR3 DNA reads TGTGCCAGCAGCTCTTACAGGGGAGGATTAGTAGTGAACACTGAAGCTTTCTTT. As protein: CASSSYRGGLVVNTEAFF. The chain couples TRBV7-9 to TRBJ1-1, with 7 bases aligning to TRBD1. With 4 bases clipped from V and 0 bases from J, the junction kept 14 bases outside the gene matches. This CDR3 has 18 residues. CDR1 and CDR2 from the germline V gene are SEHNR and FQNEAQ (reference sequence). The variable domain in full, completed from reference TRBV7-9 and TRBJ1-1, reads DTGVSQNPRHKITKRGQNVTFRCDPISEHNRLYWYRQTLGQGPEFLTYFQNEAQLEKSRLLSDRFSAERPKGSFSTLEIQRTEQGDSAMYLCASSSYRGGLVVNTEAFFGQGTRLTVV.

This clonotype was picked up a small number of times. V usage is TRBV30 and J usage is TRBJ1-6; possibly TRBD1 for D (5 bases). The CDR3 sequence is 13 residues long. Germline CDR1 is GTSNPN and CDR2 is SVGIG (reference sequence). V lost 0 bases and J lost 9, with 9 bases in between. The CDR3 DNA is TGTGCCTGGAGTGTTCAGGGTCGTTCACCCCTCCACTTT. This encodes CAWSVQGRSPLHF.